This T cell receptor (beta chain) was retrieved from a study of blood T cell repertoires in COVID-19. At the level of the study: Acute-phase and convalescent COVID-19 samples originated in the United States, Italy and Spain. T cells, B-cell-depleted T cells, or PBMCs supplied cDNA or gDNA.

The CDR3 sequence is 13 residues long. Germline-derived CDR1 and CDR2 are GTSNPN and SVGIG (reference sequence). Trimming removed 1 base from V and 3 bases from J, with 9 bases in between. Data came from immunoSEQ multiplex PCR; TCRdb stores just in-frame clones and leaves some out. The sample consists of about 110,000 clones, roughly 80% of them appearing once. This clone was recorded a few times. This receptor was identified in a man between 65 and 80 years old with active or convalescent COVID-19. The rearrangement links TRBV30 to TRBJ1-2, with no clear D. The sequencing input was peripheral blood. CDR3 nucleotide sequence: TGTGCCTGGAGTGGTTCCCCCTACTATGGCTACACCTTC. Translation: CAWSGSPYYGYTF.